These 3 T cell receptor beta chains originate from one sample sequenced in a study of shared clonotypes between healthy human individuals. The repertoire was sequenced with immunoSEQ multiplex PCR; TCRdb's copy has only in-frame clones and lacks some. This table has 470,000 or so clones, roughly 80% appearing once. Sequenced input: PBMCs. Receptor source: a woman between 40 and 55 years old in good health. Some clones in this sample may be carry-over from other donors' samples.

The V gene is TRBV6-5, the J gene TRBJ2-7, with a tentative D call TRBD1 (6 bases). Germline V gene lookup returns CDR1 MNHEY and CDR2 SVGAGI. The V and J ends lost 7 bases and 3 bases respectively, with 10 bases between them. This CDR3 contains 12 residues. The CDR3 bases are TGTGCCAGCAAAAGGGGGTTCTACGAGCAGTACTTC. Translation gives CASKRGFYEQYF.

As to this clone: A read error is likely here: a far larger clone is one base away. This sequence joins TRBV4-1 and TRBJ1-4; D remains unclear. Germline V gene data show CDR1 as MGHRA and CDR2 as YSYEKL. The V end was cut by 2 bases, the J end by 7 bases, with 8 bases between. The CDR3 length is 13 residues. The CDR3: CASSQSTAEKLFF. CDR3 DNA sequence: TGCGCCAGCAGCCAAAGTACGGCTGAAAAACTGTTTTTT.

Details on this clone: The junction departs from germline at one end; a sequencing error may be responsible. The chain employs TRBV7-2 and TRBJ2-7; D is unresolved. The CDR3 consists of 13 residues. The germline V gene has CDR1 SGHTA and CDR2 FQGNSA. CDR3 coding DNA: TGTGCCAGCAGCTTAGACTATCTGCGTCAGGTGGACTTC. It yields the protein CASSLDYLRQVDF. The complete variable domain, with remaining parts taken from reference TRBV7-2 and TRBJ2-7, reads GAGVSQSPSNKVTEKGKDVELRCDPISGHTALYWYRQSLGQGLEFLIYFQGNSAPDKSGLPSDRFSAERTGGSVSTLTIQRTQQEDSAVYLCASSLDYLRQVDFGPGTRLTVT.